This T cell receptor beta chain emerged from a study of shared clonotypes between healthy human individuals. Overall study: Donors had three CD4 naive, three CD4 memory, two CD8 naive and one CD8 memory plate apiece.

General study results and limits: Estimated richness was generally greater in naive than memory subsets.

Cells designated naive CD8 were CD45RO-negative and were positively selected for CCR7, with terminally differentiated effector memory CD45RA+ cells excluded. Germline V gene data show CDR1 as MGHRA and CDR2 as YSYEKL. This CDR3 spans 15 amino acids. J lost 4 bases, V lost 3 bases, and 9 bases had no gene match. The table came from immunoSEQ multiplex PCR; TCRdb's copy has only in-frame clones and leaves some out. The table has roughly 810,000 clones, just over 95% seen once; the top ten hold less than 0.25%. With respect to this clone: Its target is not known.

This rearrangement joins TRBV4-1 to TRBJ2-7, with 7 bases identical to TRBD1. The sequencing sample was made of naive CD8+ T cells sorted from blood. The sequence was obtained from a man between 25 and 39 years old in good health. CDR3 residues: CASSHTPGTAYEQYF. In DNA, the CDR3 is TGCGCCAGCAGCCACACCCCCGGGACAGCTTACGAGCAGTACTTC.